A single T cell receptor beta chain is shown here with its context. Assay used: immunoSEQ multiplex PCR; TCRdb lists only in-frame clones, some missing. There are around 2.1 million clones in the sample; about 93% occur only once, and approximately 1.7% lies in the top ten. The data were obtained in a study of shared clonotypes between healthy human individuals. Trimming cost V 6 bases and J 0 bases, with 17 bases left between them. CDR3 length: 17 amino acids. From germline, CDR1 is MNHEY and CDR2 SMNVEV (reference sequence). Naive CD8 isolation took CD45RO-negative cells positively selected for CCR7 and excluded terminally differentiated effector memory CD45RA+ cells.

The rearrangement joins TRBV27 to TRBJ1-4, with a possible D match to TRBD1 (6 bases). This receptor was obtained from a man aged 18 to 29 in good health. Some clones in this sample may be carry-over from other donors' samples. The sample consisted of naive CD8+ T cells from PBMCs. The CDR3 nucleotides read TGTGCCAGCAGCGGGGGGCAGACTGACGCAACTAATGAAAAACTGTTTTTT. Residues: CASSGGQTDATNEKLFF.